These 23 T cell receptor beta chains were all obtained from the same sample, sequenced in a study of T-cell reconstitution after alpha-beta-depleted transplantation in children. Unique molecular identifiers tagged the TCRbeta library. One entry per CDR3 protein, called by TCRdb with MiXCR from the PCR reads. The table shows some 95,000 distinct CDR3 sequences, with about 25% occurring only once. The material sequenced was PBMCs, taken before TCRalphabeta/CD19-depleted stem cell transplant. The receptors here all came from a boy between 2 and 15 years old with acute lymphoblastic leukemia, due to receive a stem cell transplant.

The genes are TRBV7-9 and TRBJ2-7; tentative D call: TRBD1 (6 bases). Germline CDR1 is SEHNR and CDR2 is FQNEAQ (reference sequence). The CDR3 extends over 16 amino acids. V shed 5 bases and J shed 3 bases, with 20 bases lying between them. The CDR3 loop is CASSRGQSSPLYEQYF. The CDR3 DNA reads TGTGCCAGCAGCAGAGGACAGTCAAGCCCGCTCTACGAGCAGTACTTC.

The gene calls are TRBV5-1 and TRBJ2-1, with 9 bases lining up with TRBD1. Germline V lookup: CDR1 SGHRS, CDR2 YFSETQ. The CDR3 has 15 residues. The J segment lost 5 bases and the V segment lost 4 bases, leaving 7 bases of the junction unmatched. This chain's CDR3 is CASSAGTGRHNEQFF. CDR3 in DNA: TGCGCCAGCAGCGCCGGGACAGGGAGGCACAATGAGCAGTTCTTC.

The genes are TRBV6-2 or TRBV6-3 and TRBJ1-1; D is ambiguous. The CDR3 sequence is 12 residues long. V was clipped by 5 bases and J by 6 bases, with 10 bases between them. Germline values: CDR1 MNHEY, CDR2 SVGEGT. For the CDR3, the DNA is TGTGCCAGCAGTGGCCCGAGCGCTGAAGCTTTCTTT. This translates into CASSGPSAEAFF.

This clonotype turned up a few times. This chain joins TRBV6-2 or TRBV6-3 and TRBJ2-4; 8 bases map to TRBD1. The CDR3 runs to 14 residues. V lost 6 bases to trimming and J lost 9 bases; unmatched junction nucleotides: 10. Germline V gene lookup returns CDR1 MNHEY and CDR2 SVGEGT. For the CDR3, the DNA is TGTGCCAGCAGCCACGGACAGGGAAGGATCATTCAGTACTTC. It is translated as CASSHGQGRIIQYF.

There are a few counts of this clonotype. The V call is TRBV28, the J call TRBJ2-7; TRBD1 might be the D (6 bases). V was pared by 5 bases and J by 3 bases, with 17 bases between. CDR3 length equals 15 residues. The germline V gene encodes CDR1 MDHEN and CDR2 SYDVKM. The CDR3, as DNA: TGTGCCAGCAGTCCCTTGGCCTTAGGGGGCTACGAGCAGTACTTC. As protein: CASSPLALGGYEQYF.

This chain uses TRBV12-3 or TRBV12-4 with TRBJ2-3; D not resolved. CDR3 length: 13 residues. Deletions cut 4 bases from V and 3 bases from J, with 8 bases between. The chain's CDR3 is CASSSPGTDTQYF. The CDR3 DNA is TGTGCCAGCAGTTCCCCGGGTACAGATACGCAGTATTTT.

The chain recombines TRBV27 with TRBJ1-5, with 10 nucleotides matching TRBD1. Looked up from germline, CDR1 is MNHEY and CDR2 is SMNVEV (reference sequence). The V and J ends lost 5 bases and 4 bases, in that order; junction bases with no gene match: 8. This CDR3 is 16 amino acids long. The CDR3 sequence: CASSPRDRGLNQPQHF. The CDR3 DNA sequence: TGTGCCAGCAGTCCGAGGGACAGGGGACTTAATCAGCCCCAGCATTTT.

V usage is TRBV5-1 and J usage is TRBJ2-1; D remains unclear. Germline V lookup: CDR1 SGHRS, CDR2 YFSETQ. The ends were cut back, 1 base at V and 2 bases at J, with 16 bases in the middle. The CDR3 is 17 residues long. The CDR3 loop is CASSLSFAATAYNEQFF. Here the CDR3 DNA reads TGCGCCAGCAGCTTGAGTTTCGCGGCTACTGCCTACAATGAGCAGTTCTTC.

There are many counts of this clonotype. The V call is TRBV29-1, the J call TRBJ1-3, with no clear D. This CDR3 has 13 amino acids. CDR1 and CDR2 from the germline V gene are SQVTM and ANQGSEA. Trimming took 4 bases from V and 4 from J, leaving 11 bases between them. The CDR3 sequence is CSVAGLSGNTIYF. CDR3 nucleotide sequence: TGCAGCGTTGCAGGACTCTCCGGAAACACCATATATTTT.

This clonotype showed up just once. This sequence joins TRBV27 and TRBJ1-6; no clear D gene. The ends were cut back, 5 bases at V and 13 bases at J, with 21 bases in the middle. This CDR3 is built from 15 residues. Germline CDR1 and CDR2: MNHEY and SMNVEV (reference sequence). CDR3 DNA: TGTGCCAGCAGTCCATCCGTTCTGGGATTGCAGCCCCTCCACTTT. Amino acid sequence: CASSPSVLGLQPLHF.

This clonotype was seen repeatedly, ten times or more. This chain uses TRBV19 with TRBJ2-1, with 7 bases aligning to TRBD2. The germline gives CDR1 LNHDA, CDR2 SQIVND (reference sequence). This CDR3 has 14 residues. V lost 10 bases to trimming and J lost 9 bases; unmatched junction nucleotides: 15. In DNA form, the CDR3 reads TGTGCCATTCAAAGGACGGGAGGCCATGGTGAGCAGTTCTTC. The encoded protein is CAIQRTGGHGEQFF.

This clonotype was picked up a small number of times. The chain is built from TRBV24-1 and TRBJ2-5, with D perhaps TRBD2 (6 bases). V lost 3 bases and J 1 base, leaving 11 bases between the germline ends. The CDR3 covers 15 residues. Germline CDR1 KGHDR, CDR2 SFDVKD. The CDR3 DNA is TGTGCCACCAGTGATGCCCGGGGAGGCCAAGAGACCCAGTACTTC. This encodes CATSDARGGQETQYF.

This clonotype was seen more than once but under ten times. This chain connects TRBV10-3 to TRBJ1-6; 7 nucleotides match TRBD1. Per germline, CDR1 ENHRY and CDR2 SYGVKD. V lost 7 bases and J lost 10; bases outside the gene matches: 7. This CDR3 is 13 amino acids long. The CDR3 coding sequence is TGTGCCATCACCCAGACAGGGAGATCACCCCTCCACTTT. Its protein is CAITQTGRSPLHF.

This clonotype was seen more than once but under ten times. The gene calls are TRBV9 and TRBJ2-1, with no clear D. The germline V and J ends were trimmed by 0 bases and 9 bases, with 10 bases remaining between them. The germline CDR1 and CDR2 sequences are SGDLS and YYNGEE. CDR3 length equals 13 residues. The CDR3 region is CASSVGPPGEQFF. The CDR3 DNA reads as TGTGCCAGCAGCGTAGGGCCCCCCGGTGAGCAGTTCTTC. The variable domain in full, with the rest retrieved from reference TRBV9 and TRBJ2-1, is DSGVTQTPKHLITATGQRVTLRCSPRSGDLSVYWYQQSLDQGLQFLIQYYNGEERAKGNILERFSAQQFPDLHSELNLSSLELGDSALYFCASSVGPPGEQFFGPGTRLTVL.

This chain joins TRBV4-1 and TRBJ2-2; D gene unclear. V was clipped by 6 bases and J by 5 bases, with 10 bases between them. The CDR3 runs to 13 residues. Germline CDR1 MGHRA, CDR2 YSYEKL. CDR3 bases: TGCGCCAGCAGTGAGTCGGTAACCGGGGAGCTGTTTTTT. It yields the protein CASSESVTGELFF.

This clonotype was seen at least ten times. V is TRBV6-5 and J is TRBJ1-1, with a possible D match to TRBD1 (5 bases). The length of the CDR3 is 15 residues. The germline V and J ends were trimmed by 2 bases and 3 bases, with 13 bases remaining between them. Per germline, CDR1 MNHEY and CDR2 SVGAGI. In DNA form, the CDR3 reads TGTGCCAGCAGTTACGGTTTAGGGGCCCACACTGAAGCTTTCTTT. Translated, it gives CASSYGLGAHTEAFF.

V gene TRBV28 combines with J gene TRBJ2-7, with 10 bases fitting TRBD2. The J segment lost 0 bases and the V segment lost 5 bases, leaving 10 bases of the junction unmatched. Germline V gene data show CDR1 as MDHEN and CDR2 as SYDVKM. This CDR3 has 17 residues. Here the CDR3 reads CASSPKGTSASSYEQYF. Written as DNA, the CDR3 is TGTGCCAGCAGTCCAAAAGGGACTAGCGCGAGCTCCTACGAGCAGTACTTC.

This chain joins TRBV7-2 and TRBJ2-1, with 9 bases matching TRBD2. The CDR3 contains 16 residues. V gave up 1 base and J gave up 9 bases; unmatched junction bases: 10. The germline CDR1 and CDR2 sequences are SGHTA and FQGNSA. The CDR3 DNA follows: TGTGCCAGCAGCTTAGTCTCGTTAGCGGGAGAACGTGAGCAGTTCTTC. Residues: CASSLVSLAGEREQFF.

In the case of this clonotype: This sequence may be a read error, since a much larger clone differs from it by one base. This chain connects TRBV10-3 to TRBJ2-1; TRBD2 is a possible D gene (6 bases). Germline values: CDR1 ENHRY, CDR2 SYGVKD. The CDR3 is made up of 14 amino acids. Written as DNA, the CDR3 is TGTGCCATCACCGCGGAGGAGGGGCACAATGAGCAGCTCTTC. This translates into CAITAEEGHNEQLF.

This clonotype was detected only a few times. This sequence joins TRBV29-1 and TRBJ1-1; D is unresolved. V was trimmed by 5 bases and J by 0 bases, leaving 10 bases between them. The CDR3 length is 13 residues. Germline CDR1 SQVTM, CDR2 ANQGSEA. In DNA form, the CDR3 reads TGCAGCGTTCAAAGGAGGATGAACACTGAAGCTTTCTTT. Protein: CSVQRRMNTEAFF.

The rearrangement links TRBV28 to TRBJ2-2; D possibly corresponds to TRBD1 (5 bases). The V end lost 1 base, the J end lost 8 bases, and 8 bases lay between the germline ends. The CDR3 spans 13 residues. Germline V gene lookup returns CDR1 MDHEN and CDR2 SYDVKM. The CDR3 DNA is TGTGCCAGCAGTTTATATGGGGCGGGGGAGCTGTTTTTT. Its protein product is CASSLYGAGELFF.

This chain connects TRBV18 to TRBJ1-2; the D gene is possibly TRBD1 (6 bases). V gave up 6 bases and J gave up 8 bases, with 19 bases separating them. The CDR3 contains 14 residues. CDR1 is KGHSH, CDR2 LQKENI, per germline. This CDR3 reads CASSPDRISMGYTF. The CDR3 DNA reads as TGTGCCAGCTCCCCCGACAGGATTTCTATGGGCTACACCTTC.

V usage is TRBV28 and J usage is TRBJ2-1; D is possibly TRBD2 (6 bases). This CDR3 is built from 16 residues. Trimming took off 2 bases at V and 2 bases at J, with 13 bases between the two ends. Germline lookup yields CDR1 MDHEN and CDR2 SYDVKM. The CDR3 sequence: CASSLGGGAPYNEQFF. The DNA for the CDR3 is TGTGCCAGCAGTTTAGGCGGAGGGGCACCCTACAATGAGCAGTTCTTC.